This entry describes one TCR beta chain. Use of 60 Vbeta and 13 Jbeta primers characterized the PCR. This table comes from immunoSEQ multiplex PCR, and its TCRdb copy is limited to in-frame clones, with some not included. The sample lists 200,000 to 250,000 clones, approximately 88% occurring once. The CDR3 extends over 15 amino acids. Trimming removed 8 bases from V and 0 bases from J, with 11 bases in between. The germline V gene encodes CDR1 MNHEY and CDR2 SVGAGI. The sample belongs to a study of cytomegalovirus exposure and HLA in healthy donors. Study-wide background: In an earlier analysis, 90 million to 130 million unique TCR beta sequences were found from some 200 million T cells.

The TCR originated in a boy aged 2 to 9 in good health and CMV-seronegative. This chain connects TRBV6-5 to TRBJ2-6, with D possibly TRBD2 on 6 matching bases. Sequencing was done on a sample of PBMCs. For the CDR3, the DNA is TGTGCCAGCTCCCGGGACTTCTCTGGGGCCAACGTCCTGACTTTC. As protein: CASSRDFSGANVLTF.